This T cell receptor (beta chain) emerged from a study of T cell repertoires and HLA-DP antigens. The protocol was immunoSEQ multiplex PCR, while the TCRdb copy is restricted to in-frame clones and leaves out a portion. The table has more than 90,000 clones, almost 95% seen once; the top ten hold roughly 0.3%. Turning to this clone: The antigen remains unidentified.

Trimming removed 2 bases from V and 4 bases from J; junction bases left unmatched: 4. This CDR3 comprises 15 residues. Per germline, CDR1 MNHEY and CDR2 SVGAGI. The receptor comes from a young woman in good health and CMV-seronegative. The chain recombines TRBV6-5 with TRBJ2-5, with 10 bases that match TRBD2. The sample taken for sequencing was CD4+ T cells from PBMCs. CDR3 sequence reads: CASSYQTSGRETQYF. For the CDR3, the DNA is TGTGCCAGCAGTTACCAGACTAGCGGGCGAGAGACCCAGTACTTC.